This T cell receptor (beta chain) originates from a study of cytomegalovirus exposure and HLA in healthy donors. Study-wide points: Across donors, presence/absence analyses took sequencing depth to be roughly uniform. A later analysis linked around 17,000 TCR beta sequences to HLA alleles at 0.05 false discovery rate. According to an earlier analysis, most TCR beta V segments yielded productive rearrangements about 90% or about 30% of the time.

The PCR made use of 60 Vbeta and 13 Jbeta primers. Per the original data handling: In a later analysis, 10 million to 11 million of about 80 million unique beta chains occurred in at least two donors. Repertoires were generated with immunoSEQ multiplex PCR, while TCRdb's copy carries only in-frame clones and drops some. The V and J calls and clone size come from that table; D and trimming were worked out from the DNA. The table lists some 200,000 clones, over 70% of them singletons. For this clone: What it binds is unknown.

This TCR derives from an older woman in good health and CMV-seropositive. The sequenced sample was PBMCs.

Here the CDR3 reads CASSQASGNTDTQYF. In DNA form, the CDR3 reads TGCGCCAGCAGCCAAGCTAGCGGGAACACAGATACGCAGTATTTT. The rearrangement joins TRBV4-3 to TRBJ2-3; 9 bases align to TRBD2. With 1 base clipped from V and 2 bases from J, the junction kept 1 base outside the gene matches. Germline V gene sequence: CDR1 LGHNA, CDR2 YSLEER. This CDR3 has 15 amino acids.